This T cell receptor (beta chain) originates from a study of T cells in Graves' hyperthyroidism and ophthalmopathy. This clonotype was recorded many times. Trimming pared 6 bases from V and 1 base from J, leaving 9 bases between. The CDR3 is 13 amino acids. Researchers took RNA transcripts and amplified the TCR beta CDR3 regions from them. HTBI primers were used for first-round RT-PCR of the TCR CDR3. TCRdb recomputed calls from the multiplex PCR reads with MiXCR, one row per CDR3 protein. Of 550,000 to 600,000 distinct CDR3 sequences listed, around 14% are singletons. The specimen was blood. The rearrangement joins TRBV12-3 or TRBV12-4 to TRBJ1-2; D is undetermined. This TCR came from a woman aged 18 to 35 with Graves' ophthalmopathy. Written as DNA, the CDR3 is TGTGCCAGCAGGCGGGGTGATAACTATGGCTACACCTTC. It codes for CASRRGDNYGYTF.